A selection of T cell receptor beta chains follows, all from one sample in a study of T cell repertoires in cytomegalovirus infection. Via MiXCR, TCRdb re-called the reads, giving one row per CDR3 protein. This sample has some 270,000 distinct CDR3 sequences, with 17% found just once. The sequenced material came from CD8+ T cells from PBMCs. These receptors came from a human donor in good health (CMV status not recorded). Some clones in this sample may be carry-over from other donors' samples. CDR3s include the opening cysteine and the closing phenylalanine or tryptophan. The order of the fields is J gene, D gene, clone size, V gene, CDR3 DNA, CDR3 protein. The D gene is left open where the match is weak. Not every row has a clone size; where given, it reads once, few, many or a size class.

TRBJ2-2 | NA | NA | TRBV20-1 | TGCAGTGCTAGGGAAGACAGACACGACACCGGGGAGCTGTTTTTT | CSAREDRHDTGELFF
TRBJ2-3 | TRBD1 | NA | TRBV12-3/TRBV12-4 | TGTGCCAGCAGTTTGGAACAGGGGGCCGGAGATACGCAGTATTTT | CASSLEQGAGDTQYF
TRBJ2-6 | TRBD2 | NA | TRBV7-2 | TGTGCCAGCAGCTCAGGGAGGGCTGGGGCCAACGTCCTGACTTTC | CASSSGRAGANVLTF
TRBJ2-7 | TRBD1 | few | TRBV5-1 | TGCGCCAGCAGCTCAGGACAGGGCCCGAGGTCCTACGAGCAGTACTTC | CASSSGQGPRSYEQYF
TRBJ2-1 | TRBD2 | once | TRBV28 | TGTGCCAGCACCGTAGCGGGGTATAATGAGCAGTTCTTC | CASTVAGYNEQFF
TRBJ2-5 | TRBD2 | many | TRBV28 | TGTGCCAGCAACTACAACGAGCGGGGGATCGAAGAGACCCAGTACTTC | CASNYNERGIEETQYF
TRBJ2-3 | TRBD2 | many | TRBV27 | TGTGCCAGCAGTTTAAGGCTAGCGGGGGATCATACGCAGTATTTT | CASSLRLAGDHTQYF
TRBJ2-5 | NA | once | TRBV2 | TGTGCCAGCAGTGACAGCAACCAAGAGACCCAGTACTTC | CASSDSNQETQYF
TRBJ2-4 | NA | NA | TRBV27 | TGTGCCAGCAGTTTGGACAGCCTAGCCAAAAACATTCAGTACTTC | CASSLDSLAKNIQYF
TRBJ2-3 | TRBD2 | few | TRBV7-8 | TGTGCCAGCAGCGTCGGGACTAGCGGGAGACCAGATACGCAGTATTTT | CASSVGTSGRPDTQYF
TRBJ1-2 | NA | many | TRBV7-8 | TGTGCCAGCAGCTCCCCGGACGGTTCCTATGGCTACACCTTC | CASSSPDGSYGYTF
TRBJ2-5 | TRBD1 | NA | TRBV20-1 | TGCAGTGCTAGCTTGGGACAGAAAGAGACCCAGTACTTC | CSASLGQKETQYF
TRBJ2-2 | NA | few | TRBV7-9 | TGTGCCAGCAGCGTGGACAGTTATATTTCCGGGGAGCTGTTTTTT | CASSVDSYISGELFF
TRBJ1-4 | TRBD1 | many | TRBV7-9 | TGTGCCAGCAGCGGAACGACAGGGGAGTTCGAAAAACTGTTTTTT | CASSGTTGEFEKLFF
TRBJ2-2 | NA | many | TRBV7-2 | TGTGCCAGCAGCTTAGGGGGGAGGAACACCGGGGAGCTGTTTTTT | CASSLGGRNTGELFF
TRBJ2-1 | NA | many | TRBV7-2 | TGTGCCAGCAGCTTAGGGTGGGATCCTACAATGAGTGGGCAGTTCTTC | CASSLGWDPTMSGQFF
TRBJ1-1 | NA | NA | TRBV7-9 | TGTGCCAGCAGCTTAGTAAGGGGGTTTAACACTGAAGCTTTCTTT | CASSLVRGFNTEAFF
TRBJ2-1 | TRBD2 | once | TRBV7-6 | TGTGCTAGCAGCTACGGGACTAGTTTTCGCAATGAGCAGTTCTTC | CASSYGTSFRNEQFF
TRBJ1-2 | NA | NA | TRBV12-3/TRBV12-4 | TGTGCCAGCAGCATCAAGGACTATGGCTACACCTTC | CASSIKDYGYTF
TRBJ2-1 | NA | many | TRBV6-1 | TGTGCCAGCAGTGAGGACTGGCCGAGCTCCTACAATGAGCAGTTCTTC | CASSEDWPSSYNEQFF
TRBJ1-1 | NA | few | TRBV12-3/TRBV12-4 | TGTGCCAGCAGTTATCTCGTGTATGTTCCTGAAGCTTTCTTT | CASSYLVYVPEAFF
TRBJ2-3 | TRBD2 | many | TRBV7-2 | TGTGCCAGCAGTATTAGCGGGGGGGCGGGAAATACGCAGTATTTT | CASSISGGAGNTQYF
TRBJ1-2 | NA | many | TRBV7-2 | TGTGCCAGCAGCTTAGATTCCGGGGAGGCCTTCTATGGCTACACCTTC | CASSLDSGEAFYGYTF
TRBJ1-2 | TRBD1 | NA | TRBV5-5 | TGTGCCAGCAGCTTGTGGGCCCTGGTGAGGGACAGCAGGATAAATGGCTACACCTTC | CASSLWALVRDSRINGYTF
TRBJ2-5 | NA | NA | TRBV7-9 | TGTGCCAGCAGCTACCCCCAGGGGCCTCCTCAAGAGACCCAGTACTTC | CASSYPQGPPQETQYF
TRBJ2-5 | NA | many | TRBV28 | TGTGCCAGCAGTTTACCTTGGGAGTACCAAGAGACCCAGTACTTC | CASSLPWEYQETQYF
TRBJ2-7 | TRBD2 | NA | TRBV20-1 | TGCAGTGCTACTAACGTAGCGGGGTCTGACTACAAGCAGTACTTC | CSATNVAGSDYKQYF
TRBJ2-4 | TRBD1 | few | TRBV19 | TGTGCCAGCTACCGAACAGGGGACAACATTCAGTACTTC | CASYRTGDNIQYF
TRBJ1-5 | TRBD1 | NA | TRBV6-1 | TGTGCCAGCAGTCTGGACAGGGGGGGGCTACGGAGCAATCAGCCCCAGCATTTT | CASSLDRGGLRSNQPQHF
TRBJ1-2 | TRBD1 | many | TRBV16 | TGTGCCAGCAGCCAATCCGTCACAGGGGCTGGCTACACCTTC | CASSQSVTGAGYTF
TRBJ2-3 | NA | many | TRBV7-9 | TGTGCCAGCAGCTCTACTTCCCAGGGTACGCAGTATTTT | CASSSTSQGTQYF
TRBJ2-1 | TRBD2 | NA | TRBV27 | TGTGCCAGCAGCCGACTAGCGGGGGACGATGAGCAGTTCTTC | CASSRLAGDDEQFF
TRBJ1-2 | NA | few | TRBV12-3/TRBV12-4 | TGTGCCAGCAGTTTGGGGGACACTAGGGGCTACACCTTC | CASSLGDTRGYTF
TRBJ2-7 | NA | NA | TRBV6-1 | TGTGCCAGCCGCGACCGGAGAGACGAGCAGTACTTC | CASRDRRDEQYF
TRBJ2-2 | TRBD2 | few | TRBV2 | TGTGCCAGCATAGCGGGCACGAACACCGGGGAGCTGTTTTTT | CASIAGTNTGELFF
TRBJ2-7 | TRBD1 | many | TRBV4-2 | TGTGCCAGCAGCCAGGGACAGGGATCCAACGAGCAGTACTTC | CASSQGQGSNEQYF
TRBJ2-1 | NA | NA | TRBV5-1 | TGCGCCAGCAGCTTGGACGGGGGCAACTACAATGAGCAGTTCTTC | CASSLDGGNYNEQFF
TRBJ2-2 | TRBD1 | many | TRBV6-2/TRBV6-3 | TGTGCCAGCAGCTCGATGGGGGACAGGGAGGACACCGGGGAGCTGTTTTTT | CASSSMGDREDTGELFF
TRBJ2-7 | NA | NA | TRBV5-6 | TGTGCCAGCAGCTTGAGCGTGGCAATGTACGAGCAGTACTTC | CASSLSVAMYEQYF
TRBJ2-3 | TRBD2 | few | TRBV29-1 | TGCAGCGGGTGGACTAGCGGGGGGTCCACAGATACGCAGTATTTT | CSGWTSGGSTDTQYF
TRBJ2-1 | NA | NA | TRBV2 | TGTGCCAGCAGGGGGCGGGTCAATGAGCAGTTCTTC | CASRGRVNEQFF
TRBJ1-2 | TRBD1 | few | TRBV3-1 | TGTGCCAGCAGCCAGGCCGTCCTGACAGGGGGAGTTCCGAACTATGGCTACACCTTC | CASSQAVLTGGVPNYGYTF
TRBJ2-3 | NA | NA | TRBV20-1 | TGCAGTGCTAGGAGCGCCGTAGAGGGCACAGATACGCAGTATTTT | CSARSAVEGTDTQYF
TRBJ2-5 | NA | many | TRBV7-9 | TGTGCCAGCAGCGTCGGTGGCCTCCCCCAAGAGACCCAGTACTTC | CASSVGGLPQETQYF
TRBJ2-1 | NA | NA | TRBV29-1 | TGCAGCGTTGAAGCCCCCGAAAGCTCCTACAATGAGCAGTTCTTC | CSVEAPESSYNEQFF
TRBJ2-2 | TRBD2 | many | TRBV7-8 | TGTGCCAGCAGTTTAGCGGGTGTTCCCCTGAACACCGGGGAGCTGTTTTTT | CASSLAGVPLNTGELFF
TRBJ2-7 | NA | few | TRBV4-1 | TGCGCCAGCAGCCAAGAGTCTATCGTATCCTACGAGCAGTACTTC | CASSQESIVSYEQYF
TRBJ2-7 | NA | many | TRBV11-1 | TGTGCCAGCAGCCCGGGACAATTACTCTCCTACGAGCAGTACTTC | CASSPGQLLSYEQYF
TRBJ2-4 | TRBD1 | NA | TRBV4-1 | TGCGCCAGCAGCCCATCACAGGGGGCGGCCAAAAACATTCAGTACTTC | CASSPSQGAAKNIQYF
TRBJ2-5 | TRBD2 | few | TRBV13 | TGTGCCAGCAGCTTAGGAGACATGCCGGGACTAGCGGGGACAGAGACCCAGTACTTC | CASSLGDMPGLAGTETQYF
TRBJ2-2 | TRBD1 | many | TRBV25-1 | TGTGCCAGCAGTGAATGGGACAGGACGAACACCGGGGAGCTGTTTTTT | CASSEWDRTNTGELFF
TRBJ1-2 | NA | few | TRBV14 | TGTGCCAGCAGCCAAAGGACAGACTTCTATGGCTACACCTTC | CASSQRTDFYGYTF
TRBJ1-1 | NA | few | TRBV4-2 | TGTGCCAGCAGCCATACCCTGGAAATCACTGAAGCTTTCTTT | CASSHTLEITEAFF
TRBJ2-1 | TRBD1 | NA | TRBV4-3 | TGCGCCAGCAGTCAAACATCCGGGACAGGGGGCTTCGACAATGAGCAGTTCTTC | CASSQTSGTGGFDNEQFF
TRBJ2-1 | NA | NA | TRBV14 | TGTGCCAGCAGCCAAGATGGCCGGGGAAGAAACCACAATGAGCAGTTCTTC | CASSQDGRGRNHNEQFF
TRBJ1-5 | TRBD1 | few | TRBV28 | TGTGCCAGCAGTCCGCCGGGACAGGGTAGCAATCAGCCCCAGCATTTT | CASSPPGQGSNQPQHF
TRBJ2-2 | NA | NA | TRBV5-4 | TGTGCCAGCAGCTTGATCGGCGGGGAGCTGTTTTTT | CASSLIGGELFF
TRBJ2-5 | NA | many | TRBV20-1 | TGCAGTGCTATATTGCGCCCGGGGCCCGAGACCCAGTACTTC | CSAILRPGPETQYF
TRBJ2-7 | NA | few | TRBV20-1 | TGCAGTGCTGTTCAGGGGTACGAGCAGTACTTC | CSAVQGYEQYF